Below, 23 T cell receptor beta chains from the same sample are listed, as sequenced in a study of blood T cell repertoires in COVID-19. Clones were sequenced by immunoSEQ multiplex PCR, and TCRdb holds only the in-frame ones, with some missing. The repertoire has 140,000 to 150,000 clones, over 75% of them found once; the top ten carry about 5%. Sequenced sample: peripheral blood. These TCRs come from a woman between 50 and 59 years old with acute or convalescent COVID-19.

Regarding this clone: Germline is not matched at one junction end, which may reflect a read error. Other nucleotide sequences in the sample specify the same CDR3. The chain employs TRBV7-6 and TRBJ2-7; tentative D call: TRBD2 (5 bases). The CDR3 spans 16 residues. Germline V gene sequence: CDR1 SGHVS, CDR2 FNYEAQ. The CDR3 nucleotides are TGCGCCAGCAGCTTCCTCGAGTCTGGGAGCTCCTACGAGCAGTACTTC. It specifies CASSFLESGSSYEQYF.

The chain combines TRBV28 with TRBJ1-2, with D unclear. V lost 5 bases, J lost 9 bases, and 13 bases lay in between. Germline V lookup: CDR1 MDHEN, CDR2 SYDVKM. The CDR3 loop spans 12 amino acids. The DNA for the CDR3 is TGTGCCAGCAGTCTAACTTCTACTAGCTACACCTTC. Translation gives CASSLTSTSYTF.

This chain uses TRBV7-6 with TRBJ2-1; perhaps TRBD2 as D (5 bases). The CDR3 covers 15 residues. V shed 5 bases and J shed 5 bases, with 16 bases lying between them. CDR1 and CDR2 from the germline V gene are SGHVS and FNYEAQ. The CDR3 nucleotides read TGTGCCAGCAGCCCCGGAGGTTACATTAACAATGAGCAGTTCTTC. Amino acid sequence: CASSPGGYINNEQFF.

The chain combines TRBV10-2 with TRBJ2-7; possible D gene TRBD1, 5 bases. Germline-derived CDR1 and CDR2 are WSHSY and SAAADI. There are 14 residues in the CDR3. The V gene lost 3 bases and the J gene lost 1 base, with 10 bases spanning the gap. The DNA of the CDR3 is TGCGCCAGCAGTGACTCTCAGGGTTCCTACGAGCAGTACTTC. Protein: CASSDSQGSYEQYF.

The chain uses TRBV10-2 and TRBJ2-1; the D is unclear. The CDR3 loop spans 13 amino acids. CDR1 and CDR2 from the germline V gene are WSHSY and SAAADI. V was cut by 6 bases and J by 8 bases, with 14 bases left in between. Written as DNA, the CDR3 is TGCGCCAGCAGGGTTGGTCTAGGATATGAGCAGTTCTTC. This codes for CASRVGLGYEQFF.

This clone was seen a single time. This rearrangement joins TRBV29-1 to TRBJ1-2; 8 bases fit TRBD1. Unmatched junction bases numbered 14, after V lost 7 bases and J lost 4 bases. CDR1 SQVTM and CDR2 ANQGSEA come from the germline V gene. The length of the CDR3 is 15 residues. The CDR3 nucleotides read TGCAGCGCGTCGGAACAGGGGGAAGTGATCTATGGCTACACCTTC. Its protein is CSASEQGEVIYGYTF.

CDR3 coding DNA: TGTGCCAGCAGCACGGGAGAGAGCGAGCAGTACTTC. As protein: CASSTGESEQYF. The genes are TRBV7-9 and TRBJ2-7, with D possibly matching TRBD2 (6 bases). Trimming pared 5 bases from V and 6 bases from J, leaving 11 bases between. The CDR3 consists of 12 residues. Per germline, CDR1 SEHNR and CDR2 FQNEAQ (reference sequence).

The rearrangement links TRBV7-2 to TRBJ1-5; D possibly corresponds to TRBD1 (5 bases). CDR3 length equals 16 residues. Trimming removed 0 bases at V and 4 bases at J, with 13 bases between. Germline V gives CDR1 SGHTA, CDR2 FQGNSA. In DNA, the CDR3 is TGTGCCAGCAGCTTAGCGGCCGGGGCGGGAAATCAGCCCCAGCATTTT. This translates into CASSLAAGAGNQPQHF.

The chain carries TRBV2 and TRBJ1-5; 9 nucleotides align to TRBD1. The CDR3 contains 13 residues. From germline, CDR1 is SNHLY and CDR2 FYNNEI. V lost 9 bases, J lost 6 bases, and 6 bases stayed unmatched. Written as DNA, the CDR3 is TGTGCCAGTCGGACAGGGGTGAGTCAGCCCCAGCATTTT. Protein sequence: CASRTGVSQPQHF.

The V gene is TRBV6-2 or TRBV6-3, the J gene TRBJ2-3, with 7 bases lining up with TRBD2. V lost 2 bases to trimming and J lost 2 bases; unmatched junction nucleotides: 19. This CDR3 has 20 amino acids. CDR1 is MNHEY and CDR2 is SVGEGT in the germline V gene. CDR3 residues: CASSYPSMAGLFSNTDTQYF. CDR3 nucleotide sequence: TGTGCCAGCAGTTACCCGTCGATGGCGGGACTATTTTCTAACACAGATACGCAGTATTTT.

The DNA for the CDR3 is TGCAGCGTAACGACGGGACAAGAAATAGCCAAAAACATTCAGTACTTC. Translation gives CSVTTGQEIAKNIQYF. The chain carries TRBV29-1 and TRBJ2-4, with D maybe TRBD1 (6 bases). The CDR3 runs to 16 residues. Trimming shortened V by 6 bases and J by 0 bases, and 18 bases separated the two germline ends. Germline V gene sequence: CDR1 SQVTM, CDR2 ANQGSEA. The full variable domain, its missing parts supplied by reference TRBV29-1 and TRBJ2-4, is SAVISQKPSRDICQRGTSLTIQCQVDSQVTMMFWYRQQPGQSLTLIATANQGSEATYESGFVIDKFPISRPNLTFSTLTVSNMSPEDSSIYLCSVTTGQEIAKNIQYFGAGTRLSVL.

The chain couples TRBV5-1 to TRBJ2-1; 12 positions agree with TRBD2. Germline assignment: CDR1 SGHRS and CDR2 YFSETQ. The CDR3 totals 19 residues. Trimming took 4 bases from V and 10 from J; bases not matched to a gene: 21. CDR3 in amino acids: CASSLPRTSGESRSREQFF. CDR3 bases: TGCGCCAGCAGCCTACCTAGGACTAGCGGGGAATCTCGGTCGAGGGAGCAGTTCTTC.

As for this clone: Germline and junction disagree at one end, which may indicate a read error. The chain joins TRBV2 to TRBJ1-4; D unclear. CDR3 size: 15 residues. CDR1 is SNHLY and CDR2 is FYNNEI in the germline V gene. In DNA, the CDR3 is TGTGCCGGCAGTCCTGACACCGCAACTAATGAAAAACTGTTTTTT. Protein product: CAGSPDTATNEKLFF. The variable domain in full, completed from reference TRBV2 and TRBJ1-4, reads EPEVTQTPSHQVTQMGQEVILRCVPISNHLYFYWYRQILGQKVEFLVSFYNNEISEKSEIFDDQFSVERPDGSNFTLKIRSTKLEDSAMYFCAGSPDTATNEKLFFGSGTQLSVL.

Here the CDR3 DNA reads TGTGCCAGCAGTTTAGGGGGCCAGTGGCAGCCCCAGCATTTT. Translated, it gives CASSLGGQWQPQHF. The chain links TRBV28 to TRBJ1-5; the D gene is possibly TRBD1 (6 bases). From germline, CDR1 is MDHEN and CDR2 SYDVKM. This CDR3 is 14 amino acids long. Trimming shortened V by 2 bases and J by 7 bases, and 12 bases separated the two germline ends.

The chain carries TRBV28 and TRBJ1-2; TRBD1 matches at 8 bases. Germline-derived CDR1 and CDR2 are MDHEN and SYDVKM. The CDR3 is 13 residues long. Germline trimming cut 6 bases from V and 6 bases from J; bases unmatched to any gene: 6. CDR3 residues: CASSLGQGDGYTF. CDR3 coding DNA: TGTGCCAGCAGCTTAGGACAGGGTGATGGCTACACCTTC.

The chain uses TRBV9 and TRBJ1-2, with 10 bases lining up with TRBD1. With 4 bases clipped from V and 1 base from J, the junction kept 4 bases outside the gene matches. The germline CDR1 and CDR2 sequences are SGDLS and YYNGEE. The CDR3 sequence is 15 residues long. The CDR3 DNA follows: TGTGCCAGCAGCCGCGGGGACAGGGGTAACTATGGCTACACCTTC. Encoded protein: CASSRGDRGNYGYTF.

The chain combines TRBV23-1 with TRBJ1-6; D ambiguous. TRBV23-1 falls under the ORF class, with uncertain function. There are 15 residues in the CDR3. Between the trimmed V and J ends, which lost 8 bases and 6 bases, there was a span of 17 bases. In nucleotides, the CDR3 is TGCGCCAGCGTTCCCTCGAGGGTGGCTAATTCACCCCTCCACTTT. This codes for CASVPSRVANSPLHF.

This clone was observed a single time. The chain couples TRBV24-1 to TRBJ1-3; no clear D. There are 13 residues in the CDR3. V lost 12 bases and J 4 bases, leaving 15 bases between the germline ends. Germline CDR1 reads KGHDR; CDR2 reads SFDVKD. The CDR3 region has the DNA TGTGCCGCTAGGAGGGTACCAGGAAACACCATATATTTT. Translation: CAARRVPGNTIYF.

This chain uses TRBV30 with TRBJ2-7; TRBD1 is a possible D gene (5 bases). With 1 base removed from V and 5 bases from J, the gap between germline ends came to 9 bases. In germline, CDR1 is GTSNPN, CDR2 SVGIG (reference sequence). This CDR3 spans 12 amino acids. The CDR3 bases are TGTGCCTGGAGTGATCAGGGCCACGAGCAGTACTTC. Amino acid sequence: CAWSDQGHEQYF.

The V and J genes are TRBV6-4 and TRBJ1-1; weak D call: TRBD1 (6 bases). Germline values: CDR1 MRHNA, CDR2 SNTAGT. V lost 6 bases, J lost 0 bases, and 8 bases lay in between. There are 13 residues in the CDR3. The CDR3 loop is CASSRDMNTEAFF. The CDR3 region has the DNA TGTGCCAGCAGCCGGGACATGAACACTGAAGCTTTCTTT.

The chain links TRBV24-1 to TRBJ1-2, with D perhaps TRBD1 (6 bases). With 5 bases removed from V and 8 bases from J, the gap between germline ends came to 14 bases. The CDR3 spans 13 residues. CDR1 is KGHDR, CDR2 SFDVKD, per germline. The CDR3 region has the DNA TGTGCCACCAGTGGTGGGGGCATGGGCGGCTACACCTTC. It yields the protein CATSGGGMGGYTF.

This clone was detected once. CDR3 region: CASTRTGRGVTDTQYF. In DNA form, the CDR3 reads TGTGCCAGCACCAGGACAGGGAGGGGTGTCACAGATACGCAGTATTTT. The chain employs TRBV27 and TRBJ2-3, with D perhaps matching TRBD1 (8 bases). CDR3 size: 16 residues. The V gene lost 7 bases and the J gene lost 2 bases, with 19 bases spanning the gap. Germline CDR1 and CDR2: MNHEY and SMNVEV (reference sequence).

This chain uses TRBV6-2 or TRBV6-3 with TRBJ1-1, with D tentatively TRBD1 (6 bases). Germline-derived CDR1 and CDR2 are MNHEY and SVGEGT. CDR3 size: 14 residues. V gave up 0 bases and J gave up 4 bases, with 9 bases separating them. In DNA, the CDR3 is TGTGCCAGCAGTTACTCTTCAGGGGTCACTGAAGCTTTCTTT. Its translation: CASSYSSGVTEAFF.